Sequencing of this TCR beta chain was carried out in a study of a mutant IDH1 vaccine in newly diagnosed glioma. Study information: Either 4-6 weeks after radiotherapy alone or alongside temozolomide, vaccination was begun. Former treatment meant radiotherapy, temozolomide, or both; the majority had gotten both.

The time point is: week 11, during vaccination. Every single dose of the vaccine, 300 ug of mutant IDH1 20-mer peptide, came with topical imiquimod. In every donor, the tumor was a new WHO grade 3 or 4 IDH1-mutant, ATRX-lost astrocytoma. Trimming cost V 4 bases and J 8 bases; bases outside gene matches: 7. Germline-derived CDR1 and CDR2 are SNHLY and FYNNEI. The CDR3 has 14 amino acids. Some clones are missing from TCRdb's copy, which holds only in-frame ones; the method was immunoSEQ multiplex PCR. This table has approximately 110,000 clones, about 90% appearing once. As for this clone: Its antigen remains unidentified.

This rearrangement joins TRBV2 to TRBJ1-4, with 7 bases aligning to TRBD1. The sample was PBMCs, taken from a glioma patient whose treatment included an IDH1 peptide vaccine. The source of this sequence is a woman between 45 and 60 years old with glioma. The CDR3 nucleotides are TGTGCCAGCAGTGTTCGACAGGGACCAGAAAAACTGTTTTTT. This gives the protein CASSVRQGPEKLFF.